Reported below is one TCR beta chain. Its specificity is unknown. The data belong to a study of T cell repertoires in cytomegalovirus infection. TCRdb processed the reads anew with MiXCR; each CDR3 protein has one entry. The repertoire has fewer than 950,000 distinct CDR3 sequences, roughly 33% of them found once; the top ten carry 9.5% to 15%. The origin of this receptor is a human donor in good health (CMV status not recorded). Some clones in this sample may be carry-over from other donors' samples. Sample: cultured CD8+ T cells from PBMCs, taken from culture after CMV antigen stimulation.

In DNA form, the CDR3 reads TGTGCCAGCTCACCAACACGTCTAGGGGGAGCTAACTATGGCTACACCTTC. Translated: CASSPTRLGGANYGYTF. The chain has TRBV18 and TRBJ1-2; D is perhaps TRBD1 (6 bases). Germline-derived CDR1 and CDR2 are KGHSH and LQKENI. Trimming removed 2 bases at V and 0 bases at J, with 16 bases between. The CDR3 is 17 residues long.